This TCR beta chain emerged from a study of shared clonotypes between healthy human individuals. Study context: Each donor's CD8 memory used one plate, CD8 naive two, each CD4 subset three. General study points: Naive subsets generally exceeded memory subsets in estimated richness.

Produced via immunoSEQ multiplex PCR; TCRdb's table is partial and in-frame only. The repertoire has about 2.4 million clones, more than 80% of them found once; the top ten carry 0.11% to 0.15%. The CDR3 has 14 amino acids. The V gene lost 1 base and the J gene lost 2 bases, with 10 bases spanning the gap. Germline V gene sequence: CDR1 SGHDT, CDR2 YYEEEE. Into CD45RA+ naive and CD45RA-negative memory subsets, the CD4+ cells were split. Only one count was recorded for this clone. As yet, its antigen is unknown. The chain links TRBV5-6 to TRBJ2-7; D may be TRBD2 (5 bases). The clonotype comes from a man between 18 and 35 years old in good health. Material for sequencing was naive CD4+ T cells sorted from blood. Regarding subset: CD45RA+ positively selected. CDR3: CASSLLRDPYEQYF. In nucleotides, the CDR3 is TGTGCCAGCAGCTTGCTACGGGATCCCTACGAGCAGTACTTC.